This T cell receptor beta chain was identified in a study of T cell responses to AZD1222 COVID-19 vaccine. General study points: Females made up more of the donors, who were largely white British, and clonal diversity may have come out too low. Baseline seropositivity characterized only six AZD1222 recipients. Recipients of two AZD1222 doses showed rising Spike-specific TCR breadth and depth.

Germline V lookup: CDR1 LGHDT, CDR2 YNNKEL (reference sequence). The CDR3 contains 15 residues. V was clipped by 3 bases and J by 4 bases, with 13 bases between them. The assay was immunoSEQ multiplex PCR, and TCRdb's table has in-frame clones only and misses some. The sample contains some 150,000 clones, less than 95% of which appear only once. This clone was recorded only once. Its antigen is unknown. The material sequenced was peripheral blood, taken on day 0 of AZD1222 vaccination. The chain has TRBV3-1 (or the pseudogene TRBV3-2) and TRBJ1-5; D not resolved. The sequence derives from an adult in good health. CDR3 nucleotides: TGTGCCAGCAGCCAGAGGTCGGCGGGAAATCAGCCCCAGCATTTT. Its protein product is CASSQRSAGNQPQHF.